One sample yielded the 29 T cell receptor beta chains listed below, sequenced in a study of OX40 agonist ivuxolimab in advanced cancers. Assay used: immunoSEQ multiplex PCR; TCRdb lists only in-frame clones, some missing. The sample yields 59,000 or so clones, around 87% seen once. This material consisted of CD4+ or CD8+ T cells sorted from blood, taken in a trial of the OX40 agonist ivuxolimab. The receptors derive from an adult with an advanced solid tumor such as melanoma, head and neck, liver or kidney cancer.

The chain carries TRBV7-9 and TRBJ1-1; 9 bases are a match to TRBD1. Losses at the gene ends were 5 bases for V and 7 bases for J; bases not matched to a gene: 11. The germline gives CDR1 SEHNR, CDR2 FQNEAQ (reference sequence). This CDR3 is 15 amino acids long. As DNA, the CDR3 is TGTGCCAGCAGCGAAACCGGGACAGGGAATATTGAAGCTTTCTTT. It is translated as CASSETGTGNIEAFF.

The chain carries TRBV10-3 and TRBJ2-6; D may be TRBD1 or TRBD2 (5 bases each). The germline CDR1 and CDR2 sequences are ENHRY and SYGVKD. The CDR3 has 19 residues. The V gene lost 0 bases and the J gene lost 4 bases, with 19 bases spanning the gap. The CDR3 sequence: CAISESSGQGRRGANVLTF. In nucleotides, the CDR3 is TGTGCCATCAGTGAGTCCTCGGGGCAGGGACGAAGAGGGGCCAACGTCCTGACTTTC.

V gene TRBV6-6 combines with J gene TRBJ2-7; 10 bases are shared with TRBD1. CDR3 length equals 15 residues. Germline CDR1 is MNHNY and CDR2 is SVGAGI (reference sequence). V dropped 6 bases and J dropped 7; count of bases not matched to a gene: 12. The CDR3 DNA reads TGTGCCAGCAGCAAACCGGGACAGGGGCTAGGGGAGCAGTACTTC. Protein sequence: CASSKPGQGLGEQYF.

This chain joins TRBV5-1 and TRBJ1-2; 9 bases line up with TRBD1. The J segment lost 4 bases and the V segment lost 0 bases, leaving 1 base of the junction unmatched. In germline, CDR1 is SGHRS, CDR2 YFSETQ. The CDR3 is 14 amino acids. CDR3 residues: CASSLGQGGYGYTF. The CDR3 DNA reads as TGCGCCAGCAGCTTGGGACAGGGGGGCTATGGCTACACCTTC. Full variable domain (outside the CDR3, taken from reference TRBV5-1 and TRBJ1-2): KAGVTQTPRYLIKTRGQQVTLSCSPISGHRSVSWYQQTPGQGLQFLFEYFSETQRNKGNFPGRFSGRQFSNSRSEMNVSTLELGDSALYLCASSLGQGGYGYTFGSGTRLTVV.

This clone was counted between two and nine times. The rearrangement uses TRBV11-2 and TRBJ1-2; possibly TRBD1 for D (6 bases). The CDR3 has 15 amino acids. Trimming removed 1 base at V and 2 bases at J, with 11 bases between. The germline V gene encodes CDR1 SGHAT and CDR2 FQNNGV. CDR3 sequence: CASSLVATGNYGYTF. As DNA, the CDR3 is TGTGCCAGCAGCTTAGTAGCTACAGGGAACTATGGCTACACCTTC.

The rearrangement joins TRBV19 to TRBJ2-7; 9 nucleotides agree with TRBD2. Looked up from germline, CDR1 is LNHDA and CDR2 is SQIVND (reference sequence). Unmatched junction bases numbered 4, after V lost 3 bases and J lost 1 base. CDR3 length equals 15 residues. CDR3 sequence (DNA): TGTGCCAGTAGTATGTCTAGCGGGGATTCCTACGAGCAGTACTTC. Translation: CASSMSSGDSYEQYF.

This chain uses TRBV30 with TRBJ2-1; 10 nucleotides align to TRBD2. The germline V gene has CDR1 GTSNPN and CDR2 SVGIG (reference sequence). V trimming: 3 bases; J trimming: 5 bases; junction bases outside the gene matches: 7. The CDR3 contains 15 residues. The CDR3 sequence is CAWRPLAGDHNEQFF. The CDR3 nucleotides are TGTGCCTGGAGGCCTCTAGCGGGGGACCACAATGAGCAGTTCTTC.

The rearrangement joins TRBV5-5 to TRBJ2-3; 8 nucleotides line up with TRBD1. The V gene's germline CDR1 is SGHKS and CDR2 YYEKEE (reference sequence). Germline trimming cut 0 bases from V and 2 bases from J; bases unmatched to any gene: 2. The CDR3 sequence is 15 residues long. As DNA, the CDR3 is TGTGCCAGCAGCTTGGTGGGACAGGCCACAGATACGCAGTATTTT. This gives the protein CASSLVGQATDTQYF.

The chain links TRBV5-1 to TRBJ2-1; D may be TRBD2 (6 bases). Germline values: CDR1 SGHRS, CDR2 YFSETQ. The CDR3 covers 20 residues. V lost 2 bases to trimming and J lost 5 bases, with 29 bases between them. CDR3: CASSFRMRPRPGAADNEQFF. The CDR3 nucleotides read TGCGCCAGCAGCTTTAGGATGAGACCTCGACCGGGAGCGGCTGACAATGAGCAGTTCTTC.

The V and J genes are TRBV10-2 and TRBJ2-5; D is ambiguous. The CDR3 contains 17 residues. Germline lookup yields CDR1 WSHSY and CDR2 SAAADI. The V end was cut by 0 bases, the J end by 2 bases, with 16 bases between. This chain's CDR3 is CASSESIIFTNQETQYF. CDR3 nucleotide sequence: TGCGCCAGCAGTGAGTCGATAATTTTCACAAATCAAGAGACCCAGTACTTC.

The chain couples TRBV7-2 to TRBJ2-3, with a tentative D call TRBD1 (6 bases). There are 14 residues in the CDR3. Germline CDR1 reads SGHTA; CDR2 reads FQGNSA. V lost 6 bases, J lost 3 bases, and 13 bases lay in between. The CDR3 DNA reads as TGTGCCAGCAGGCGAAGGCAGGGGACAGATACGCAGTATTTT. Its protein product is CASRRRQGTDTQYF.

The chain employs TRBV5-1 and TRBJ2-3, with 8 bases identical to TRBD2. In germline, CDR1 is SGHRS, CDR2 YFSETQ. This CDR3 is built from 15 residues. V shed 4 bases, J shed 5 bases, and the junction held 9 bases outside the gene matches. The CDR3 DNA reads TGCGCCAGCAGCCCATCGGGGGGGCCAATAGATACGCAGTATTTT. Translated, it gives CASSPSGGPIDTQYF.

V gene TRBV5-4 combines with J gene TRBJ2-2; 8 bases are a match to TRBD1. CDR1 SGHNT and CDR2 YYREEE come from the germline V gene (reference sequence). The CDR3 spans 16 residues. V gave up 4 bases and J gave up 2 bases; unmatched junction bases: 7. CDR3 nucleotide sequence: TGTGCCAGCAGCGCAACGACAGGGGTTAACACCGGGGAGCTGTTTTTT. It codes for CASSATTGVNTGELFF.

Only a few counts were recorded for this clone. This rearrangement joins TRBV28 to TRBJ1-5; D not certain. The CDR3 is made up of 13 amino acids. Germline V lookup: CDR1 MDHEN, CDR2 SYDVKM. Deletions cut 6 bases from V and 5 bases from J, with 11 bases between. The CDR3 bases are TGTGCCAGCAGCTCCTCGTTCGATCAGCCCCAGCATTTT. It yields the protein CASSSSFDQPQHF.

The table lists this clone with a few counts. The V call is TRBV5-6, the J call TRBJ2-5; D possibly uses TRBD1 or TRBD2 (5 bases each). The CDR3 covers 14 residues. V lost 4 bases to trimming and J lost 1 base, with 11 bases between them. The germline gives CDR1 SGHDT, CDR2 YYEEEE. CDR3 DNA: TGTGCCAGCAGCAATGGGGGTACCCAAGAGACCCAGTACTTC. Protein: CASSNGGTQETQYF.

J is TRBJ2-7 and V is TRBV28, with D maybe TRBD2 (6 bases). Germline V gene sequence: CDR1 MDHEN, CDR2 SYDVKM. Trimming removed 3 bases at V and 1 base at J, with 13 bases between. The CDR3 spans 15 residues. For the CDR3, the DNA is TGTGCCAGCAGTTTTAGGCGGGACGATTCCTACGAGCAGTACTTC. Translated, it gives CASSFRRDDSYEQYF.

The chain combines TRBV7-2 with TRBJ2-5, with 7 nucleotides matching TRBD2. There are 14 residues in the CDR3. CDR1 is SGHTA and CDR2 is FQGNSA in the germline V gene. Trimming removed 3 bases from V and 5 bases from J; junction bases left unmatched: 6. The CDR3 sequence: CASSLKAGIETQYF. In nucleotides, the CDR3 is TGTGCCAGCAGCTTGAAAGCGGGGATCGAGACCCAGTACTTC. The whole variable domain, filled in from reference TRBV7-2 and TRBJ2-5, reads GAGVSQSPSNKVTEKGKDVELRCDPISGHTALYWYRQSLGQGLEFLIYFQGNSAPDKSGLPSDRFSAERTGGSVSTLTIQRTQQEDSAVYLCASSLKAGIETQYFGPGTRLLVL.

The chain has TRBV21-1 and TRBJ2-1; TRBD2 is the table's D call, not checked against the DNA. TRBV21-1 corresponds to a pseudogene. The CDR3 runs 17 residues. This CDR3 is CASSTRTGGTMYNEQFF. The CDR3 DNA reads TGTGCCAGCAGCACCAGAACGGGGGGGACAATGTACAATGAGCAGTTCTTC.

CDR3 bases: TGTGCCAGCAGCTCACGGACGCTGTGGGAGCAGTACTTC. It encodes CASSSRTLWEQYF. V is TRBV5-5 and J is TRBJ2-7; no definite D call. Germline-derived CDR1 and CDR2 are SGHKS and YYEKEE (reference sequence). The CDR3 runs 13 residues. Trimming took 3 bases from V and 7 from J, leaving 14 bases between them.

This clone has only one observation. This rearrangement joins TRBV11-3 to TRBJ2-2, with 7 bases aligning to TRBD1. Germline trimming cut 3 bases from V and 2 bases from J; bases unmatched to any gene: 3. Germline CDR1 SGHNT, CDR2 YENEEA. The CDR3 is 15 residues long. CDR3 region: CASSFGTVNTGELFF. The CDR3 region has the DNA TGTGCCAGCAGCTTCGGGACAGTTAACACCGGGGAGCTGTTTTTT.

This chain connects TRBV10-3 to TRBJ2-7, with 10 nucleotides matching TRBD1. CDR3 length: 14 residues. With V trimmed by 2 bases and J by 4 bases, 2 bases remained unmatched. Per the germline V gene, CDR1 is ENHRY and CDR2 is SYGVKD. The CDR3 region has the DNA TGTGCCATCAGTGAGGACAGGGGGCCGTACGAGCAGTACTTC. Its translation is CAISEDRGPYEQYF.

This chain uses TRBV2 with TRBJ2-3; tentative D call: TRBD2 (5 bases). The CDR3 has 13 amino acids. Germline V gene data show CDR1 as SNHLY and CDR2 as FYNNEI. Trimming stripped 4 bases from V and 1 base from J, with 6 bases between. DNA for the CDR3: TGTGCCAGCAGTGCGGAGGGCACAGATACGCAGTATTTT. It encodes CASSAEGTDTQYF.

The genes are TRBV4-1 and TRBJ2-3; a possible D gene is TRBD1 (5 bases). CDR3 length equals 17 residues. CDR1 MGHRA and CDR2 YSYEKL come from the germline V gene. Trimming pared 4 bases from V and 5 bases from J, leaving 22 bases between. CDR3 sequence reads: CASSRLAPVSRGDTQYF. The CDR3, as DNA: TGCGCCAGCAGCCGCCTTGCCCCCGTTTCTAGGGGAGATACGCAGTATTTT.

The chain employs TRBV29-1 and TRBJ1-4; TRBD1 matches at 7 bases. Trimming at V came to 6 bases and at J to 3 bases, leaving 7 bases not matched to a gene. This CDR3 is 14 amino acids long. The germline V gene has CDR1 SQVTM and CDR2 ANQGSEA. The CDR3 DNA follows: TGCAGCGTCCGACGGGACAGTTCTAATGAAAAACTGTTTTTT. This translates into CSVRRDSSNEKLFF.

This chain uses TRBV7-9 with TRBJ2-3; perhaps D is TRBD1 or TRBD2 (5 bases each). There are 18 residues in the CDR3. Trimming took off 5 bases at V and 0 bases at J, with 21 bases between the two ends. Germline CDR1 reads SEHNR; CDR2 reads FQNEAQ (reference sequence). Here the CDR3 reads CASSPIGRGTTSTDTQYF. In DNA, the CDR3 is TGTGCCAGCAGCCCCATTGGTCGGGGCACCACTAGCACAGATACGCAGTATTTT.

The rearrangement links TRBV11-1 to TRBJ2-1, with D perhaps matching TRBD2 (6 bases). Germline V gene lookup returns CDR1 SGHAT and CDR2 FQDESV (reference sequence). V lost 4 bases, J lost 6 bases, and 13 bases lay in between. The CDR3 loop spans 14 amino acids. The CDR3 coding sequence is TGTGCCAGCAGCTGGGGGGTACGGGCCAATGAGCAGTTCTTC. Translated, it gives CASSWGVRANEQFF.

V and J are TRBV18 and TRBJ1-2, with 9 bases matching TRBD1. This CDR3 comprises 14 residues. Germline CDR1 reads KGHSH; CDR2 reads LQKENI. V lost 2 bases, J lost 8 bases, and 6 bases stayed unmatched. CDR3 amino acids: CASSPETGGGGYTF. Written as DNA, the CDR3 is TGTGCCAGCTCACCAGAGACAGGGGGTGGAGGCTACACCTTC.

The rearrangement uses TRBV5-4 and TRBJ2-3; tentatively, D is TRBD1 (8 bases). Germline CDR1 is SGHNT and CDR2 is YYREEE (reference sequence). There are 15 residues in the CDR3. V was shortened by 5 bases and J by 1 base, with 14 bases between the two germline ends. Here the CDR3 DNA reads TGTGCCAGCAGTTATACAGGGGGGGGCACAGATACGCAGTATTTT. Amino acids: CASSYTGGGTDTQYF.

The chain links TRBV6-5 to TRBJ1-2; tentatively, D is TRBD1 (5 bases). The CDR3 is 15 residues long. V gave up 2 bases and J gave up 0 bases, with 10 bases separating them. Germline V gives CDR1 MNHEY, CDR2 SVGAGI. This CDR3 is CASSYTVRANYGYTF. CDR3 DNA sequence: TGTGCCAGCAGTTACACCGTCAGGGCTAACTATGGCTACACCTTC.